Shown below are 4 T cell receptor beta chains from a single sample sequenced in a study of human T cells and chemical hapten exposure. TCRdb itself ran the RACE reads through MiXCR, one entry per CDR3 protein. The table shows over 60,000 distinct CDR3 sequences, with about a tenth occurring only once. Time point given: patch test 2, 6 weeks after DPC sensitization. The treatment: therapeutic diphenylcyclopropenone sensitization with weekly scalp DPC. Sample: whole blood, taken in connection with sensitization to the hapten diphenylcyclopropenone (DPC). Receptors originate from a woman aged 45-65 years with alopecia areata. Some clones in this sample may be carry-over from other donors' samples.

This clonotype was recorded a few times. The chain joins TRBV20-1 to TRBJ2-7; 7 nucleotides agree with TRBD2. V shed 6 bases and J 0 bases; nucleotides not matched to a gene: 11. From germline, CDR1 is DFQATT and CDR2 SNEGSKA (reference sequence). The CDR3 has 15 residues. CDR3 sequence: CSAPPLAFSSYEQYF. The CDR3 coding sequence is TGCAGTGCACCACCACTAGCGTTTTCCTCCTACGAGCAGTACTTC.

This chain joins TRBV19 and TRBJ2-2; D call uncertain. The length of the CDR3 is 15 residues. The V end lost 1 base, the J end lost 4 bases, and 10 bases lay between the germline ends. CDR1 LNHDA and CDR2 SQIVND come from the germline V gene (reference sequence). In DNA form, the CDR3 reads TGTGCCAGTAGTATAGTCCGGGTATCCACCGGGGAGCTGTTTTTT. It translates to CASSIVRVSTGELFF. Supplemented by reference TRBV19 and TRBJ2-2, the full variable domain reads DGGITQSPKYLFRKEGQNVTLSCEQNLNHDAMYWYRQDPGQGLRLIYYSQIVNDFQKGDIAEGYSVSREKKESFPLTVTSAQKNPTAFYLCASSIVRVSTGELFFGEGSRLTVL.

The table lists this clonotype with many counts. J is TRBJ1-1 and V is TRBV12-3 or TRBV12-4; D gene unclear. The CDR3 runs to 13 residues. The V end was cut by 2 bases, the J end by 1 base, with 5 bases between. The CDR3 is CASSLRSNTEAFF. The CDR3 DNA is TGTGCCAGCAGTTTACGGTCGAACACTGAAGCTTTCTTT.

In this sample, this clonotype turned up many times. DNA for the CDR3: TGTGCCAGCAGACTCCCCCAAGGGAACACTGAAGCTTTCTTT. The encoded protein is CASRLPQGNTEAFF. The chain has TRBV28 and TRBJ1-1; no reliable D call. In germline, CDR1 is MDHEN, CDR2 SYDVKM. V was trimmed by 6 bases and J by 1 base, leaving 12 bases between them. The CDR3 covers 14 residues.